Listed below are T cell receptor beta chains from one sample, sequenced in a study of human T cells and chemical hapten exposure. TCRdb re-called the RACE reads through MiXCR, storing one row per CDR3 protein. The table shows tens of thousands of distinct CDR3 sequences, with more than 9.5% occurring only once. Source: whole blood, taken in connection with sensitization to the hapten diphenylcyclopropenone (DPC). These receptors were obtained from a woman aged 40 to 50 with alopecia areata. Some clones in this sample may be carry-over from other donors' samples. CDR3s include the opening cysteine and the closing phenylalanine or tryptophan. D genes are given only for firm matches. Clone size is not always given. Where it is, it says once, few, many or a class for expanded clones.

>TRBJ2-1|TRBV7-9|-|-
CASLTRQGDTGGESYNEQFF
TGTGCCAGCCTCACCCGCCAAGGGGACACTGGGGGAGAATCCTACAATGAGCAGTTCTTC
>TRBJ2-7|TRBV9|many|TRBD1
CASSVGGQSSYEQYF
TGTGCCAGCAGCGTAGGGGGACAGAGCTCCTACGAGCAGTACTTC
>TRBJ1-1|TRBV29-1|few|-
CSGQGYTEAFF
TGCAGCGGTCAGGGGTACACTGAAGCTTTCTTT
>TRBJ2-5|TRBV28|-|-
CASSSRTANQETQYF
TGTGCCAGCAGTTCACGGACAGCCAACCAAGAGACCCAGTACTTC
>TRBJ1-5|TRBV6-5|-|TRBD1
CASRSQGAGNQPQHF
TGTGCCAGCAGAAGTCAGGGGGCTGGTAATCAGCCCCAGCATTTT
>TRBJ2-5|TRBV29-1|-|-
CSAGVGGETQYF
TGCAGCGCAGGAGTGGGAGGAGAGACCCAGTACTTC
>TRBJ1-1|TRBV5-1|few|TRBD1
CASSLQGQGTEAFF
TGCGCCAGCAGCCTACAGGGACAGGGGACTGAAGCTTTCTTT
>TRBJ2-4|TRBV18|few|TRBD1
CASSLPFGQGNIQYF
TGTGCCAGCTCACTACCCTTCGGACAGGGGAACATTCAGTACTTC
>TRBJ2-7|TRBV5-4|many|-
CASSPGPGDEQYF
TGTGCCAGCAGCCCCGGGCCAGGCGACGAGCAGTACTTC
>TRBJ2-7|TRBV6-5|-|TRBD1
CASSYRQGAYEQYF
TGTGCCAGCAGTTATAGACAGGGTGCCTACGAGCAGTACTTC
>TRBJ2-1|TRBV30|-|-
CAWIPEDAINSYNEQFF
TGTGCCTGGATTCCCGAAGACGCTATTAACTCCTACAATGAGCAGTTCTTC
>TRBJ2-3|TRBV12-3/TRBV12-4|many|-
CASSHTGLDGITQYF
TGTGCCAGCAGTCACACAGGGCTCGACGGCATTACGCAGTATTTT
>TRBJ1-1|TRBV28|few|-
CASSPHMTGNTEAFF
TGTGCCAGCAGTCCTCATATGACAGGGAACACTGAAGCTTTCTTT
>TRBJ2-1|TRBV4-1|-|-
CASKWNPGAMNEQFF
TGCGCCAGCAAGTGGAACCCAGGGGCAATGAATGAGCAGTTCTTC
>TRBJ1-5|TRBV5-5|many|TRBD1
CASSQQGAGGRGFYNQPQHF
TGTGCCAGCAGCCAACAGGGGGCTGGGGGAAGAGGGTTTTACAATCAGCCCCAGCATTTT
>TRBJ2-7|TRBV11-2|few|-
CASSLSGWSGQMGAYEQYF
TGTGCCAGCAGCTTAAGTGGTTGGTCAGGGCAGATGGGAGCCTACGAGCAGTACTTC
>TRBJ2-5|TRBV13|many|-
CASSFETQETQYF
TGTGCCAGCAGCTTTGAAACACAAGAGACCCAGTACTTC
>TRBJ2-7|TRBV7-9|-|-
CASSLETGTEQYF
TGTGCCAGCAGCTTAGAGACGGGCACCGAGCAGTACTTC
>TRBJ2-1|TRBV11-2|many|-
CASSPVRGGNYNEQFF
TGTGCCAGCAGCCCCGTCCGTGGCGGAAACTACAATGAGCAGTTCTTC
>TRBJ2-3|TRBV7-9|many|TRBD1
CASTGGQGSDTQYF
TGTGCCAGCACCGGGGGACAGGGGAGTGATACGCAGTATTTT
>TRBJ2-1|TRBV14|few|-
CASSQEGGLAYNEQFF
TGTGCCAGCAGCCAAGAAGGAGGTCTTGCGTACAATGAGCAGTTCTTC
>TRBJ1-2|TRBV27|many|TRBD1
CASSLDNRGGYTF
TGTGCCAGCAGTTTAGATAACAGGGGTGGCTACACCTTC
>TRBJ2-3|TRBV24-1|many|-
CATSGWERADTQYF
TGTGCCACCAGTGGATGGGAGAGGGCGGATACGCAGTATTTT
>TRBJ2-1|TRBV7-9|-|-
CASSLLQGKAYNEQFF
TGTGCCAGCAGCCTCCTCCAGGGAAAGGCTTACAATGAGCAGTTCTTC
>TRBJ1-2|TRBV6-1|many|-
CASKPTYGGRSGYTF
TGTGCCAGCAAGCCAACCTACGGAGGGCGGAGTGGCTACACCTTC
>TRBJ2-1|TRBV21-1|many|-
CASSPPLGGRTINEQFF
TGTGCCAGCAGCCCTCCTCTTGGGGGACGAACCATCAATGAGCAGTTCTTC
>TRBJ2-1|TRBV20-1|many|-
CSARVIRDSNEQFF
TGCAGTGCTAGGGTGATTAGGGACTCCAATGAGCAGTTCTTC
>TRBJ1-4|TRBV7-9|-|-
CASSLEFGEKLFF
TGTGCCAGCAGCTTAGAGTTCGGGGAAAAACTGTTTTTT
>TRBJ1-5|TRBV20-1|many|-
CSAYDSINQPQHF
TGCAGTGCTTACGACAGCATCAATCAGCCCCAGCATTTT
>TRBJ2-5|TRBV5-1|few|TRBD1
CASSPMTGGLETQYF
TGCGCCAGCAGCCCTATGACAGGGGGCCTAGAGACCCAGTACTTC
>TRBJ2-5|TRBV29-1|-|TRBD1
CSVEPTGAETQYF
TGCAGCGTTGAACCGACAGGGGCCGAGACCCAGTACTTC
>TRBJ2-6|TRBV6-2/TRBV6-3|few|TRBD1
CASSYGTGASGANVLTF
TGTGCCAGCAGTTACGGGACAGGAGCCTCTGGGGCCAACGTCCTGACTTTC
>TRBJ1-4|TRBV5-5|-|-
CASSLGAPTNEKLFF
TGTGCCAGCAGCCTAGGGGCTCCAACTAATGAAAAACTGTTTTTT
>TRBJ2-3|TRBV7-9|-|-
CASSPQGYTDTQYF
TGTGCCAGCAGCCCCCAGGGATACACAGATACGCAGTATTTT
>TRBJ1-1|TRBV28|-|-
CASRGPPGAFF
TGTGCCAGCAGGGGACCTCCGGGAGCTTTCTTT
>TRBJ2-4|TRBV20-1|many|TRBD2
CSAAGSGSLGVAKNIQYF
TGCAGTGCCGCGGGTAGCGGGAGCCTAGGGGTAGCCAAAAACATTCAGTACTTC
>TRBJ2-1|TRBV19|-|-
CASETGTKQFF
TGTGCCAGCGAAACCGGAACGAAGCAGTTCTTC
>TRBJ2-2|TRBV28|-|TRBD1
CASSNRGRDTGELFF
TGTGCCAGCAGTAACAGGGGGCGCGACACCGGGGAGCTGTTTTTT
>TRBJ2-6|TRBV20-1|-|TRBD1
CSATDRELSGANVLTF
TGCAGTGCAACGGACAGGGAACTCTCTGGGGCCAACGTCCTGACTTTC
>TRBJ1-5|TRBV6-1|many|-
CASSEFPPGTSSNQPQHF
TGTGCCAGCAGTGAATTCCCCCCAGGGACCTCCTCTAATCAGCCCCAGCATTTT
>TRBJ1-5|TRBV4-3|many|-
CASSQGLSNQPQHF
TGCGCCAGCAGCCAGGGACTTAGCAATCAGCCCCAGCATTTT
>TRBJ1-4|TRBV4-3|many|-
CASSQEGRLNEKLFF
TGCGCCAGCAGCCAAGAGGGCAGGCTTAATGAAAAACTGTTTTTT
>TRBJ2-7|TRBV4-2|many|-
CASSQVGDAYEQYF
TGTGCCAGCAGCCAAGTCGGGGACGCCTACGAGCAGTACTTC
>TRBJ2-3|TRBV20-1|few|-
CSARRGASTDTQYF
TGCAGTGCTAGGAGGGGGGCCAGCACAGATACGCAGTATTTT
>TRBJ2-7|TRBV2|-|-
CASSAAATISYEQYF
TGTGCCAGCAGTGCGGCTGCGACAATCTCCTACGAGCAGTACTTC
>TRBJ1-5|TRBV12-3/TRBV12-4|-|-
CASSFRGARTQPQHF
TGTGCCAGCAGTTTTAGGGGGGCGCGGACTCAGCCCCAGCATTTT
>TRBJ2-7|TRBV11-2|few|-
CASSPGGLSNEQYF
TGTGCCAGCAGCCCAGGGGGACTATCCAACGAGCAGTACTTC
>TRBJ2-7|TRBV2|many|-
CASSEWWYEQYF
TGTGCCAGCAGTGAGTGGTGGTACGAGCAGTACTTC
>TRBJ1-5|TRBV5-6|many|TRBD1
CASSKGQGPPPQHF
TGTGCCAGCAGCAAGGGACAGGGGCCCCCACCCCAGCATTTT
>TRBJ2-3|TRBV6-5|few|-
CASSYWDSKDTQYF
TGTGCCAGCAGTTATTGGGACTCGAAAGATACGCAGTATTTT
>TRBJ2-5|TRBV7-7|-|TRBD2
CASSLGLAGAVETQYF
TGTGCTAGCAGCTTGGGACTAGCGGGAGCCGTGGAGACCCAGTACTTC